This TCR beta chain was sequenced during a study of vaccination effects on CD4 cells after COVID-19. Culturing for roughly 9 days preceded CD4+ T cell isolation. Participants completed two doses of the BNT162b2 or mRNA-1273 vaccine. There are 14 residues in the CDR3. Germline V CDR1 and CDR2: SGHNT, YYREEE (reference sequence). Trimming stripped 2 bases from V and 1 base from J, with 9 bases between. Profiled with immunoSEQ multiplex PCR; TCRdb holds only in-frame clones, not every one. Here the sample spans 30,000 to 35,000 clones, about 74% being singletons. Details on this clone: The target antigen is unknown.

The source is a human donor who received a COVID-19 vaccine. The source material was CD4+ T cells from PBMCs cultured without peptide, sampled after COVID-19 vaccination. This chain joins TRBV5-4 and TRBJ1-1; no firm D call. The CDR3 region is CASSLVTGNTEAFF. In DNA form, the CDR3 reads TGTGCCAGCAGCTTAGTTACCGGGAACACTGAAGCTTTCTTT. The full variable domain, its missing parts supplied by reference TRBV5-4 and TRBJ1-1, is ETGVTQSPTHLIKTRGQQVTLRCSSQSGHNTVSWYQQALGQGPQFIFQYYREEENGRGNFPPRFSGLQFPNYSSELNVNALELDDSALYLCASSLVTGNTEAFFGQGTRLTVV.